This TCR beta chain was identified during a study of T cell clonality in common variable immunodeficiency. Study results and caveats: CVID subjects shared fewer TCRbeta clones than healthy controls did.

Sequenced by immunoSEQ multiplex PCR; TCRdb stores in-frame clones only, minus some. The sample has some 38,000 clones, none seen only once. This clone was detected ten times or more. As yet, its antigen is unknown. The origin of this receptor is a person aged 18 to 75 in good health. Sequencing was done on a sample of peripheral blood mononuclear cells.

CDR3: CSAIRMQGNQPQHF. CDR3 DNA, as far as it was read: TGCAGTGCCATCAGGATGCAGGGGAATCAGCCC. The V gene is TRBV20-1, the J gene TRBJ1-5, with a possible D match to TRBD1 (6 bases). The read halts 3 residues ahead of the CDR3 end, with the missing end drawn from the germline J gene. Germline V gene lookup returns CDR1 DFQATT and CDR2 SNEGSKA (reference sequence). The CDR3 totals 14 residues. Trimming left V 6 bases short and J 4 bases short, with 16 bases between.